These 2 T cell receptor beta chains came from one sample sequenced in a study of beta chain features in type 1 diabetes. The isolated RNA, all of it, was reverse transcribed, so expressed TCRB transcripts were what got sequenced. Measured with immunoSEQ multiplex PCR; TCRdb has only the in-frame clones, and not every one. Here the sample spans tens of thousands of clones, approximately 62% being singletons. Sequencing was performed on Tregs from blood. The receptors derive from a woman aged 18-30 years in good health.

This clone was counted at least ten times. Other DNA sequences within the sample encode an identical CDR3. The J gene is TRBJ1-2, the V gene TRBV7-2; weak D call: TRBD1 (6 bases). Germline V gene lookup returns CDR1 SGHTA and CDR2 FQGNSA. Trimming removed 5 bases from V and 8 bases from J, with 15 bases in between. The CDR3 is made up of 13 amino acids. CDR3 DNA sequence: TGTGCCAGCAGCCTTGGGGGGGGCGTAGGCTACACCTTC. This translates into CASSLGGGVGYTF.

The CDR3 DNA reads TGTGCCAGCAGCTTACAGGGGGCTGGTCAGGGCTACACCTTC. The encoded protein is CASSLQGAGQGYTF. This sequence joins TRBV11-2 and TRBJ1-2, with 8 bases lining up with TRBD1. V trimming: 2 bases; J trimming: 8 bases; junction bases outside the gene matches: 7. The CDR3 contains 14 residues. Germline-derived CDR1 and CDR2 are SGHAT and FQNNGV.